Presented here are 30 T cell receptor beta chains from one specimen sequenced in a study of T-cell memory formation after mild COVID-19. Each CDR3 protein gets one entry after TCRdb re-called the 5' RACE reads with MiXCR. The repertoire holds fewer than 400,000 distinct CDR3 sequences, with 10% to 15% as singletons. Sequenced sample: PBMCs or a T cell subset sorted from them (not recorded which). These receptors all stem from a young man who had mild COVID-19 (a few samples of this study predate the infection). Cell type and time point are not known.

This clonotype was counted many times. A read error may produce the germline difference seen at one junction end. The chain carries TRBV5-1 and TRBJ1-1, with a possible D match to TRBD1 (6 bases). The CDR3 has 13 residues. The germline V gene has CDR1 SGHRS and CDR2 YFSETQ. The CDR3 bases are TGCGCCAGCAGGTTGGACAGGAACACTGAAGCTTTCTTT. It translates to CASRLDRNTEAFF.

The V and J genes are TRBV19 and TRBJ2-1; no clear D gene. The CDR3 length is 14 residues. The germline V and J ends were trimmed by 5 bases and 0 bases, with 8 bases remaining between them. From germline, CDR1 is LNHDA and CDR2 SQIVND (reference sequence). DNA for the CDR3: TGTGCCAGTAGTGCCTCTAGCTCCTACAATGAGCAGTTCTTC. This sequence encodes CASSASSSYNEQFF.

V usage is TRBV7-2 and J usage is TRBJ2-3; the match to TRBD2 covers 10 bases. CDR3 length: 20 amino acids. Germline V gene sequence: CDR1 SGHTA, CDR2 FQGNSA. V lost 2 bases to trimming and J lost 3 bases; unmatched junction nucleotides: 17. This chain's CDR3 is CASSLYTRLAGPGGTDTQYF. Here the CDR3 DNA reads TGTGCCAGCAGCTTATACACTCGACTAGCGGGCCCTGGGGGGACAGATACGCAGTATTTT.

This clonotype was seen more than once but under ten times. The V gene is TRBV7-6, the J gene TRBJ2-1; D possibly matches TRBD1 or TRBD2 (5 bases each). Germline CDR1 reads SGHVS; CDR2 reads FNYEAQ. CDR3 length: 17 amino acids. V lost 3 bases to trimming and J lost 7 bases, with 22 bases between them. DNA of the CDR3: TGTGCCAGCAGCTTGTCCCCTGGGACGGAGGTGTTTAATGAGCAGTTCTTC. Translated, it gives CASSLSPGTEVFNEQFF. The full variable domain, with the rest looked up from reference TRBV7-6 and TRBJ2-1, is GAGVSQSPRYKVTKRGQDVALRCDPISGHVSLYWYRQALGQGPEFLTYFNYEAQQDKSGLPNDRFSAERPEGSISTLTIQRTEQRDSAMYRCASSLSPGTEVFNEQFFGPGTRLTVL.

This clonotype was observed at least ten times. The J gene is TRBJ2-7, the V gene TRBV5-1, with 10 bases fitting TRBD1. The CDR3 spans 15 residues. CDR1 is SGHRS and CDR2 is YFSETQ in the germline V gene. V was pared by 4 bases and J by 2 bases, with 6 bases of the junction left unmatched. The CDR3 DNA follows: TGCGCCAGCAGCACAGCCGGGACAGGGGCCTACGAGCAGTACTTC. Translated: CASSTAGTGAYEQYF.

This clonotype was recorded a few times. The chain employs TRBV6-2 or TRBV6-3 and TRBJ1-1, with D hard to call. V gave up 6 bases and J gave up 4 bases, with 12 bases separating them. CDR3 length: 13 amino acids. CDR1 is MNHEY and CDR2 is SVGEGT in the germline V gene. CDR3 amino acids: CASRREGGTEAFF. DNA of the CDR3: TGTGCCAGCAGGCGGGAGGGCGGCACTGAAGCTTTCTTT.

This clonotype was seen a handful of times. For the CDR3, the DNA is TGCGCCAGCAGCCATGAGCGGGGGCGATCCTACAATGAGCAGTTCTTC. Its translation is CASSHERGRSYNEQFF. The chain employs TRBV4-1 and TRBJ2-1, with 8 bases lining up with TRBD2. Germline loops: CDR1 MGHRA, CDR2 YSYEKL. There are 16 residues in the CDR3. Germline trimming cut 3 bases from V and 1 base from J; bases unmatched to any gene: 5.

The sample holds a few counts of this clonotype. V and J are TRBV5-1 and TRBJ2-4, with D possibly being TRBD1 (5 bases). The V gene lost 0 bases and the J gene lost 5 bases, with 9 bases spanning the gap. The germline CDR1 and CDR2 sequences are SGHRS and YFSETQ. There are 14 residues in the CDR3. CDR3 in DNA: TGCGCCAGCAGCTTGGCCGACAGACAAAACATTCAGTACTTC. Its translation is CASSLADRQNIQYF.

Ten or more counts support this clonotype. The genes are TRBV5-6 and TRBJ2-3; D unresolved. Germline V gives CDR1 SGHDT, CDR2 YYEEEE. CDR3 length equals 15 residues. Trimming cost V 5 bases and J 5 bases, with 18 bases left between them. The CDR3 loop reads CASSRLTIQKDTQYF. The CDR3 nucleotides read TGTGCCAGCAGTCGACTTACCATCCAGAAAGATACGCAGTATTTT.

CDR3 sequence reads: CASSGGTGDSPLHF. As DNA, the CDR3 is TGTGCCAGCAGTGGGGGGACAGGGGATTCACCCCTCCACTTT. J is TRBJ1-6 and V is TRBV25-1, with TRBD1 matching 10 bases. This CDR3 region has 14 residues. J was trimmed by 8 bases and V by 4 bases; bases with no gene match: 2. The germline gives CDR1 MGHDK, CDR2 SYGVNS.

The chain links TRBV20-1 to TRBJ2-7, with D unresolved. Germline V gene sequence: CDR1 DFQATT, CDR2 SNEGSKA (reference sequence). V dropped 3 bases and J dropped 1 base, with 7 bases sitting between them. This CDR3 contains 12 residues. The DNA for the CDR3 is TGCAGTGCTAGCTACACTTCCTACGAGCAGTACGTC. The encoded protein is CSASYTSYEQYV.

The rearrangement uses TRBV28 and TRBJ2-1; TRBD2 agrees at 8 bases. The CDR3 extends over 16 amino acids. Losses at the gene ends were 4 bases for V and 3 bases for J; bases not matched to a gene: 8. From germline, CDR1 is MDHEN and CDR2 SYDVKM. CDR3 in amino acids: CASSSLAGGFYNEQFF. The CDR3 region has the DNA TGTGCCAGCAGTTCACTGGCGGGGGGCTTCTACAATGAGCAGTTCTTC.

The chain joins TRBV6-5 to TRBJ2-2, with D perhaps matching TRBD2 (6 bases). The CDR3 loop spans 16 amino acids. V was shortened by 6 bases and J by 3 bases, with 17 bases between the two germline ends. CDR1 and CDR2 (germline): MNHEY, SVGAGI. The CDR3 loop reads CASSHREPSYTGELFF. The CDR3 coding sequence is TGTGCCAGCAGCCACCGGGAGCCCTCGTACACCGGGGAGCTGTTTTTT.

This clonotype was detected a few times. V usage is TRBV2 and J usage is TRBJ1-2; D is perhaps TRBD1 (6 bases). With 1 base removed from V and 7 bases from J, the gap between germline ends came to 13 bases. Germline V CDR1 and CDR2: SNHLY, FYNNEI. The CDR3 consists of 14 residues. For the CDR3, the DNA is TGTGCCAGCAGTGAAGAATCGGGGGGCCTTGGCTACACCTTC. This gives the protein CASSEESGGLGYTF.

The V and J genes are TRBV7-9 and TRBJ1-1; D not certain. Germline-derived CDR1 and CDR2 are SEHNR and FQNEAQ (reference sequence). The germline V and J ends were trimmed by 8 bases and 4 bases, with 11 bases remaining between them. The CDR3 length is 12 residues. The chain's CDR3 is CASRNGLTEAFF. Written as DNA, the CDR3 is TGTGCCAGCCGGAACGGCCTCACTGAAGCTTTCTTT. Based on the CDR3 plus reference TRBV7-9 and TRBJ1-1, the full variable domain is DTGVSQNPRHKITKRGQNVTFRCDPISEHNRLYWYRQTLGQGPEFLTYFQNEAQLEKSRLLSDRFSAERPKGSFSTLEIQRTEQGDSAMYLCASRNGLTEAFFGQGTRLTVV.

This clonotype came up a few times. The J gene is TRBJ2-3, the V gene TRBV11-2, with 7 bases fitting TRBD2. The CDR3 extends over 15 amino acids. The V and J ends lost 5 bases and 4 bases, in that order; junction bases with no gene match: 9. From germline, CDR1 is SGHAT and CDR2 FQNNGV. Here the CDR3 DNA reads TGTGCCAGCAGCCTCCGGACTAGGATTCCAGATACGCAGTATTTT. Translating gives CASSLRTRIPDTQYF.

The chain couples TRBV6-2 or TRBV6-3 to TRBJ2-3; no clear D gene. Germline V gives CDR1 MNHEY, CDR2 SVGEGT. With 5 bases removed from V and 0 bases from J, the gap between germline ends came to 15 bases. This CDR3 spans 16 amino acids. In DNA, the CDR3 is TGTGCCAGCAGTCCGTGGACCCCGTCTAGCACAGATACGCAGTATTTT. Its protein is CASSPWTPSSTDTQYF.

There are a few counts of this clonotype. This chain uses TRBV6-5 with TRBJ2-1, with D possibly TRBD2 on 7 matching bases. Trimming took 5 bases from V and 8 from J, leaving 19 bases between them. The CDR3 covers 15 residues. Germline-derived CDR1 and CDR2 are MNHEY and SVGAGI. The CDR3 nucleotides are TGTGCCAGCAGTCCCCGGGGGGCTTTCGATTATGAGCAGTTCTTC. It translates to CASSPRGAFDYEQFF.

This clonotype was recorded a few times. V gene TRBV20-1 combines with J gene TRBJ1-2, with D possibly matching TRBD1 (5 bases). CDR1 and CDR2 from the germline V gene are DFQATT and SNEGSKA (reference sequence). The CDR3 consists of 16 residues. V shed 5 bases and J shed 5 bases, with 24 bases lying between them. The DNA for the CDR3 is TGCAGTGCTCGACCTAGGGGTGGGTGGCGCCCATATGGCTACACCTTC. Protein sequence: CSARPRGGWRPYGYTF.

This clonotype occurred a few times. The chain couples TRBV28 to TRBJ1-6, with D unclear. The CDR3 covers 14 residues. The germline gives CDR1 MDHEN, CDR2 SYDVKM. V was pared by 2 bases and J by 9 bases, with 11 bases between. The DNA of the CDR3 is TGTGCCAGCAGTTTAGGGCGGTGGGGTTCACCCCTCCACTTT. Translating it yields CASSLGRWGSPLHF.

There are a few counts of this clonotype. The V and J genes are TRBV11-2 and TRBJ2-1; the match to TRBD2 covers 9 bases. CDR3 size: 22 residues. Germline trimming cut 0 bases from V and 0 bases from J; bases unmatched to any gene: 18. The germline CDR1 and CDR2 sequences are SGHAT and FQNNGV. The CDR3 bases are TGTGCCAGCAGCTTAGACCCCTATCAAGCTAGCGGGGCTTTAAACTCCTACAATGAGCAGTTCTTC. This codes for CASSLDPYQASGALNSYNEQFF.

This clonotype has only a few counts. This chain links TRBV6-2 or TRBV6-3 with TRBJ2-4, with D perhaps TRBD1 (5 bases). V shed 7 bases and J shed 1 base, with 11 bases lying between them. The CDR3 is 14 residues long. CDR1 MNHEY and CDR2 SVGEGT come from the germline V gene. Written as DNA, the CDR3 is TGTGCCAGCACCCCAGGGATGGCCAAAAACATTCAGTACTTC. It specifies CASTPGMAKNIQYF.

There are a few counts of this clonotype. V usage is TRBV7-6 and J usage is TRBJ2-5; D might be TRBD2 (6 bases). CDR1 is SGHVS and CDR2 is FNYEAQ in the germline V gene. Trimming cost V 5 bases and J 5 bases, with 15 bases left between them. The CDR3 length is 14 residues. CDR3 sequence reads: CASSEGGAAETQYF. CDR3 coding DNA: TGTGCCAGCAGCGAAGGAGGGGCGGCGGAGACCCAGTACTTC.

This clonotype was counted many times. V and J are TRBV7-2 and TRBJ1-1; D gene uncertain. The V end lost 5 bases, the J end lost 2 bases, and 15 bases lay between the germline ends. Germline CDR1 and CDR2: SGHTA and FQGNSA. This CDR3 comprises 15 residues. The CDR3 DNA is TGTGCCAGCAGCGGCCGGGCGGCAGGCAACACTGAAGCTTTCTTT. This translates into CASSGRAAGNTEAFF.

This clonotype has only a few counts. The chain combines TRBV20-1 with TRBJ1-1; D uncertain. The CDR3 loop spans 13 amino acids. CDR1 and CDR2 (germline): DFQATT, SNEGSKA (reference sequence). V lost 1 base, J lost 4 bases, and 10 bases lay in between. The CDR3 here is CSARVETFTEAFF. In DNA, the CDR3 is TGCAGTGCTAGAGTGGAGACTTTCACTGAAGCTTTCTTT.

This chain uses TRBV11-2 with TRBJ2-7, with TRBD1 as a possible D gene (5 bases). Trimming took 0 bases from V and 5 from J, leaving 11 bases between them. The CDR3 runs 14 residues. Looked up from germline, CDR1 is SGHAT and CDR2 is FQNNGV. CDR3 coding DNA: TGTGCCAGCAGCTTAGATCGGACATTTCACGAGCAGTACTTC. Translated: CASSLDRTFHEQYF. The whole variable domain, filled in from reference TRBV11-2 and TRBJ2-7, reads EAGVAQSPRYKIIEKRQSVAFWCNPISGHATLYWYQQILGQGPKLLIQFQNNGVVDDSQLPKDRFSAERLKGVDSTLKIQPAKLEDSAVYLCASSLDRTFHEQYFGPGTRLTVT.

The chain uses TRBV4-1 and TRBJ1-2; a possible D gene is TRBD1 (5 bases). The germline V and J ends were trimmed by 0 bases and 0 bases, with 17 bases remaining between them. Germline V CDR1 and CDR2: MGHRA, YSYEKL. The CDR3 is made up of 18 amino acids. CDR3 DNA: TGCGCCAGCAGCCAAGATCCGTTTCGTGCAGGGACTAACTATGGCTACACCTTC. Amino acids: CASSQDPFRAGTNYGYTF.

The DNA of the CDR3 is TGCGCCAGCAGCTTCACCCGGACAGGAACCTACGAGCAGTACTTC. Translated: CASSFTRTGTYEQYF. The V and J genes are TRBV5-1 and TRBJ2-7; TRBD1 matches 7 bases. The CDR3 spans 15 residues. Germline V CDR1 and CDR2: SGHRS, YFSETQ. The V segment lost 2 bases and the J segment 2 bases; nucleotides outside the gene matches: 7.

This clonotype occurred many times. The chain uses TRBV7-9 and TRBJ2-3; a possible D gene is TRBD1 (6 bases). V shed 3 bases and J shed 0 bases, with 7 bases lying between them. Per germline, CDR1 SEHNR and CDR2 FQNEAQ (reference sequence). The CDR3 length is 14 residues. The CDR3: CASSLGASTDTQYF. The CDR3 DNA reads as TGTGCCAGCAGCTTGGGGGCTAGCACAGATACGCAGTATTTT.

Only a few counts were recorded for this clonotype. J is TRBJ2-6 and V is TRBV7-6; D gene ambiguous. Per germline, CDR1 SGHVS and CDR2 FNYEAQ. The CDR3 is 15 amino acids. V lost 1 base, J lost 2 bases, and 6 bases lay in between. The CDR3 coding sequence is TGTGCCAGCAGCTTAGGGATCGCTGGGGCCAACGTCCTGACTTTC. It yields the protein CASSLGIAGANVLTF.